The T cell receptor (beta chain) described here comes from a study of blood T cell repertoires in COVID-19. On the study more broadly: From the United States, Italy and Spain came samples of acute and convalescent COVID-19.

Per the authors' pipeline: Counts of nucleated cells, estimated from reference gene primer amplification, were obtained. Assay used: immunoSEQ multiplex PCR; TCRdb lists only in-frame clones, some missing. The V and J calls and clone size come from that table; D and trimming were worked out from the DNA. The table shows some 400,000 clones, with more than 70% occurring only once. Sequencing was done on a sample of peripheral blood. The source is a woman aged 55-69 years with COVID-19, enrolled during active disease.

CDR3 sequence reads: CATSPTASSYEQYF. The CDR3 bases are TGTGCCACCAGCCCAACAGCCAGCTCCTACGAGCAGTACTTC. The rearrangement uses TRBV15 and TRBJ2-7; no definite D call. The V gene's germline CDR1 is LNHNV and CDR2 YYDKDF (reference sequence). The CDR3 is 14 residues long. V was shortened by 5 bases and J by 0 bases, with 11 bases between the two germline ends.